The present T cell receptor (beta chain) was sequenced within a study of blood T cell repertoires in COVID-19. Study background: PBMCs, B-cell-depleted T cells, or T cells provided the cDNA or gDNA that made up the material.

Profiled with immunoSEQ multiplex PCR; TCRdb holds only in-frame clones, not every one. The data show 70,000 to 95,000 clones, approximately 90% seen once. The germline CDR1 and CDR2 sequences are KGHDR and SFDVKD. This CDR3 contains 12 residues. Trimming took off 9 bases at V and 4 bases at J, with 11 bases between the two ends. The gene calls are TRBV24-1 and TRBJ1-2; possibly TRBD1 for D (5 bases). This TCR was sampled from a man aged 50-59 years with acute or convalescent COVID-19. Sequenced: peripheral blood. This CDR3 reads CATYQGSYGYTF. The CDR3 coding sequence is TGTGCCACCTATCAGGGCTCCTATGGCTACACCTTC.